Listed below are T cell receptor beta chains from one sample, sequenced in a study of lymphopenia after photon versus proton radiotherapy. Profiled with immunoSEQ multiplex PCR; TCRdb holds only in-frame clones, not every one. This sample has 20,000 to 30,000 clones, with around four fifths found just once. This sample comprised peripheral blood, obtained from a patient treated with photon-based radiotherapy. The receptors shown here come from a middle-aged man with gastric cancer. CDR3s include the opening cysteine and the closing phenylalanine or tryptophan. A D gene is named only where the DNA matches it firmly. Clone size is stated in some rows and not others, as once, few, many or a class when expanded.

size	D	length	V	J	CDR3	DNA
NA	NA	13	TRBV7-3	TRBJ2-3	CASSPSNTDTQYF	TGTGCCAGCAGCCCCTCAAACACAGATACGCAGTATTTT
NA	NA	14	TRBV4-2	TRBJ1-1	CASSQGGTGTEAFF	TGTGCCAGCAGCCAAGGGGGGACGGGCACTGAAGCTTTCTTT
NA	NA	15	TRBV5-8	TRBJ1-5	CASSLGQGWGQPQHF	TGTGCCAGCAGCTTAGGGCAGGGGTGGGGTCAGCCCCAGCATTTT
NA	NA	12	TRBV2	TRBJ2-3	CASRELADTQYF	TGTGCCAGCAGAGAACTCGCAGATACGCAGTATTTT
once	NA	13	TRBV2	TRBJ1-2	CASSDLAEYGYTF	TGTGCCAGCAGTGATTTAGCAGAGTATGGCTACACCTTC
once	TRBD1	16	TRBV11-2	TRBJ2-7	CASSLGWGTGGYEQYF	TGTGCCAGCAGCTTAGGGTGGGGGACAGGGGGGTACGAGCAGTACTTC
NA	NA	14	TRBV12-5	TRBJ2-1	CASVPGQAYNEQFF	TGTGCTAGCGTCCCGGGACAAGCCTACAATGAGCAGTTCTTC
few	NA	14	TRBV27	TRBJ1-2	CASSLSLGVGGYTF	TGTGCCAGCAGTCTCAGTCTCGGAGTCGGTGGCTACACCTTC
NA	TRBD2	15	TRBV13	TRBJ2-5	CASSPSGGRQETQYF	TGTGCCAGCAGCCCTAGCGGGGGGAGGCAAGAGACCCAGTACTTC
few	NA	15	TRBV7-9	TRBJ1-1	CASSDSFQGNTEAFF	TGTGCCAGCAGCGATTCATTCCAGGGTAACACTGAAGCTTTCTTT
NA	NA	14	TRBV5-4	TRBJ1-2	CASSRVGGLYGYTF	TGTGCCAGCAGCCGCGTCGGGGGATTATATGGCTACACCTTC
NA	NA	12	TRBV6-6	TRBJ1-4	CASRRGDEKLFF	TGTGCCAGCAGACGGGGGGATGAAAAACTGTTTTTT
NA	TRBD1	15	TRBV5-1	TRBJ2-7	CASSLGPGQGYEQYF	TGCGCCAGCAGCTTGGGACCGGGACAGGGTTACGAGCAGTACTTC
NA	NA	13	TRBV7-9	TRBJ2-5	CATTLINRETQYF	TGTGCCACCACACTAATCAATAGGGAGACCCAGTACTTC
NA	TRBD1	15	TRBV19	TRBJ1-5	CASKDRRSSNQPQHF	TGTGCCAGTAAGGACAGGAGGTCGAGCAATCAGCCCCAGCATTTT
NA	NA	13	TRBV29-1	TRBJ2-7	CSAVGGGTYEQYF	TGCAGCGCGGTGGGTGGGGGTACCTACGAGCAGTACTTC
NA	NA	12	TRBV11-1	TRBJ2-1	CASSLVGNEQFF	TGTGCCAGCAGCTTGGTGGGCAATGAGCAGTTCTTC
NA	NA	15	TRBV4-1	TRBJ1-4	CASSRLGGIGEKLFF	TGCGCCAGCAGCCGATTGGGAGGGATCGGCGAAAAACTGTTTTTT
NA	NA	14	TRBV11-2	TRBJ2-3	CASSLEAVTDTQYF	TGTGCCAGCAGCTTAGAGGCAGTCACAGATACGCAGTATTTT
NA	NA	15	TRBV7-2	TRBJ2-2	CASSLGVAMTGELFF	TGTGCCAGCAGCCTAGGGGTAGCCATGACCGGGGAGCTGTTTTTT
NA	NA	13	TRBV11-2	TRBJ2-6	CASKVSGANVLTF	TGTGCCAGCAAGGTCTCTGGGGCCAACGTCCTGACTTTC
NA	NA	17	TRBV7-9	TRBJ2-5	CASSLVRGPGYQETQYF	TGTGCCAGCAGCCTAGTTCGCGGGCCGGGGTACCAAGAGACCCAGTACTTC
NA	NA	14	TRBV9	TRBJ1-1	CASSVEGGKSEAFF	TGTGCCAGCAGCGTAGAGGGGGGCAAGTCTGAAGCTTTCTTT
NA	TRBD1	14	TRBV6-5	TRBJ2-3	CASSFGQGGGTQYF	TGTGCCAGCAGCTTCGGACAGGGGGGAGGTACGCAGTATTTT
NA	TRBD1	14	TRBV19	TRBJ1-4	CASSMRDRDEKLFF	TGTGCCAGTAGTATGAGGGACAGGGATGAAAAACTGTTTTTT
NA	NA	14	TRBV18	TRBJ1-6	CASSDLSYNSPLHF	TGTGCCAGCTCAGACCTCTCCTATAATTCACCCCTCCACTTT
NA	NA	13	TRBV2	TRBJ1-2	CASKAGLSTGYTF	TGTGCCAGCAAGGCGGGGTTAAGCACGGGCTACACCTTC
NA	TRBD1	19	TRBV19	TRBJ1-1	CASSLYSLGTGFSDTEAFF	TGTGCCAGTAGTCTATATTCGTTGGGGACAGGCTTTTCTGACACTGAAGCTTTCTTT
few	TRBD1	16	TRBV5-1	TRBJ1-2	CASSNAGTGGNYGYTF	TGCGCCAGCAGCAACGCCGGGACAGGGGGTAACTATGGCTACACCTTC
medium-sized	TRBD1	17	TRBV19	TRBJ1-5	CASRPRTGRPSNQPQHF	TGTGCCAGTAGACCCCGGACAGGAAGACCTAGCAATCAGCCCCAGCATTTT
NA	NA	14	TRBV5-6	TRBJ1-5	CASSLVGSPEPQHF	TGTGCCAGCAGCTTGGTCGGTAGTCCCGAGCCCCAGCATTTT
NA	NA	14	TRBV14	TRBJ2-7	CASSQVVSSYEQYF	TGTGCCAGCAGCCAAGTCGTGAGCTCCTACGAGCAGTACTTC
NA	TRBD1	14	TRBV10-3	TRBJ2-7	CAINPGTGPYEQYF	TGTGCCATCAACCCCGGGACAGGACCTTACGAGCAGTACTTC
NA	NA	16	TRBV9	TRBJ1-2	CASSVVGQGKGYGYTF	TGTGCCAGCAGCGTAGTTGGGCAGGGGAAAGGCTATGGCTACACCTTC
NA	NA	17	TRBV7-8	TRBJ1-6	CASRTAGRSSYNSPLHF	TGTGCCAGCAGGACAGCGGGACGCAGCTCCTATAATTCACCCCTCCACTTT
once	TRBD1	15	TRBV4-2	TRBJ2-3	CASSQPTGSTDTQYF	TGTGCCAGCAGCCAGCCGACAGGGAGCACAGATACGCAGTATTTT
NA	TRBD1	12	TRBV10-1	TRBJ1-3	CATTGGGNTIYF	TGCGCCACCACAGGGGGGGGAAACACCATATATTTT
NA	NA	15	TRBV6-1	TRBJ2-7	CASRAGTSSSYEQYF	TGTGCCAGCAGAGCCGGGACTTCGAGCTCCTACGAGCAGTACTTC
NA	TRBD2	16	TRBV15	TRBJ2-3	CATSNPAGAQTDTQYF	TGTGCCACCAGCAACCCAGCGGGGGCGCAAACAGATACGCAGTATTTT
NA	NA	14	TRBV5-1	TRBJ1-3	CASKSETSGNTIYF	TGCGCCAGCAAGAGCGAAACCTCTGGAAACACCATATATTTT
once	NA	11	TRBV2	TRBJ2-1	CASSQADEQFF	TGTGCCAGCAGCCAAGCGGATGAGCAGTTCTTC